This T cell receptor beta chain was recovered during a study of blood T cell repertoires in COVID-19. Turning to the study itself: Samples of COVID-19 (acute and convalescent) were obtained from the United States, Italy and Spain. T cells, B-cell-depleted T cells, or PBMCs provided the cDNA or gDNA that served as material.

From germline, CDR1 is SEHNR and CDR2 FQNEAQ (reference sequence). This CDR3 contains 14 residues. Trimming removed 1 base at V and 4 bases at J, with 8 bases between. Seattle participants joined during active infection and were tracked over time. The protocol was immunoSEQ multiplex PCR, while the TCRdb copy is restricted to in-frame clones and leaves out a portion. The table includes roughly 100,000 clones, 87% detected once. The chain uses TRBV7-9 and TRBJ2-1; D perhaps matches TRBD2 (5 bases). The material sequenced was peripheral blood. The TCR originated in a woman aged 50 to 60 with COVID-19, enrolled during active disease. DNA for the CDR3: TGTGCCAGCAGCTTAGTAAGCGGATACAATGAGCAGTTCTTC. Translating gives CASSLVSGYNEQFF.